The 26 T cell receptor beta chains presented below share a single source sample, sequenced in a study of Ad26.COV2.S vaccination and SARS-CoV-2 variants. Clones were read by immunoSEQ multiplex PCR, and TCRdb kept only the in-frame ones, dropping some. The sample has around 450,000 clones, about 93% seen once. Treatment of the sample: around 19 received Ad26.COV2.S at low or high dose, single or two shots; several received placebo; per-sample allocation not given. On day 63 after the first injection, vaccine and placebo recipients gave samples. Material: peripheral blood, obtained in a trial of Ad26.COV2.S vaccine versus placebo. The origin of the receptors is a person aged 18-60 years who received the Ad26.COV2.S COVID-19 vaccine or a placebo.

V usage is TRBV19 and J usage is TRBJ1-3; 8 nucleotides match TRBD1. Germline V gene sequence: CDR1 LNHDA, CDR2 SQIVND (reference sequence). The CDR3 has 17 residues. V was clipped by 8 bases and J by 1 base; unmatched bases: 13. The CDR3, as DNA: TGTGCCAGTCTTAGGGCAGGGGGCGCGAAATCTGGAAACACCATATATTTT. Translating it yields CASLRAGGAKSGNTIYF.

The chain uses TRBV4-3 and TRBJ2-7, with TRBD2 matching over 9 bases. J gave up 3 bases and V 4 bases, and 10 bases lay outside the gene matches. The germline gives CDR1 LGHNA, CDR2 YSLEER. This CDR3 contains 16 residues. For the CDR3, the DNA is TGCGCCAGCAGCCCGGCCAGGGCTAGCGGGAACTACGAGCAGTACTTC. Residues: CASSPARASGNYEQYF.

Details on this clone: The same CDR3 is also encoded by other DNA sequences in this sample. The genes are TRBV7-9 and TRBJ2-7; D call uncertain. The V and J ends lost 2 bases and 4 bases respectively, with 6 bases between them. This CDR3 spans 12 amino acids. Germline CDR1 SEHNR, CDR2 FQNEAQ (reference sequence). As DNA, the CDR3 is TGTGCCAGCAGCTTATCTTCTTACGAGCAGTACTTC. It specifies CASSLSSYEQYF. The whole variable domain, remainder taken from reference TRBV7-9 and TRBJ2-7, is DTGVSQNPRHKITKRGQNVTFRCDPISEHNRLYWYRQTLGQGPEFLTYFQNEAQLEKSRLLSDRFSAERPKGSFSTLEIQRTEQGDSAMYLCASSLSSYEQYFGPGTRLTVT.

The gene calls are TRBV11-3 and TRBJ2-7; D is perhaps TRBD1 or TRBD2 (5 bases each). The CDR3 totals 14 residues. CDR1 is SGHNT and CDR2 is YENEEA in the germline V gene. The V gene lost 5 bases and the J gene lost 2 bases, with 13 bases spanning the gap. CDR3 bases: TGTGCCAGCAGCAACCGGGACCAGCCCTACGAGCAGTACTTC. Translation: CASSNRDQPYEQYF.

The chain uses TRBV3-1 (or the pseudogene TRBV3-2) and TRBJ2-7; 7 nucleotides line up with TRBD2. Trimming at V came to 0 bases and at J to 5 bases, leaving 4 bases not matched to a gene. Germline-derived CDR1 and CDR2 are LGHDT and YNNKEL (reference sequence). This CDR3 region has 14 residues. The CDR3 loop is CASSQERGNHEQYF. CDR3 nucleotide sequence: TGTGCCAGCAGCCAAGAGCGGGGGAACCACGAGCAGTACTTC.

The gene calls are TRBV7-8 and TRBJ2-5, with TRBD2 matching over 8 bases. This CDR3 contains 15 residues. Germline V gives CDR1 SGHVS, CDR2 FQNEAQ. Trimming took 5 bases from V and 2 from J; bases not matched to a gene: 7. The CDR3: CASSPRGGPQETQYF. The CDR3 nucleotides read TGTGCCAGCAGCCCACGGGGGGGGCCTCAAGAGACCCAGTACTTC.

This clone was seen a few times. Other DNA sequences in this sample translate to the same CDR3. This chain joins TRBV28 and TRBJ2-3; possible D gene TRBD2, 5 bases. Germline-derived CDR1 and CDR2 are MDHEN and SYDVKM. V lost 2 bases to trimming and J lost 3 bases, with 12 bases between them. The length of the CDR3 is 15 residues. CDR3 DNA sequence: TGTGCCAGCAGTTTACCCAGCGGCCTGACAGATACGCAGTATTTT. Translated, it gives CASSLPSGLTDTQYF.

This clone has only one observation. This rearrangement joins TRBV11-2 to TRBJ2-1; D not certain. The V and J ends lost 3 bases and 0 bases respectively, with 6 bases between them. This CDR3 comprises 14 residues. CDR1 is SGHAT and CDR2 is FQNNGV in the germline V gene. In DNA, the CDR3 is TGTGCCAGCAGCTTTGGCGACTCCTACAATGAGCAGTTCTTC. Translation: CASSFGDSYNEQFF. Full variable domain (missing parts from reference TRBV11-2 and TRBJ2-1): EAGVAQSPRYKIIEKRQSVAFWCNPISGHATLYWYQQILGQGPKLLIQFQNNGVVDDSQLPKDRFSAERLKGVDSTLKIQPAKLEDSAVYLCASSFGDSYNEQFFGPGTRLTVL.

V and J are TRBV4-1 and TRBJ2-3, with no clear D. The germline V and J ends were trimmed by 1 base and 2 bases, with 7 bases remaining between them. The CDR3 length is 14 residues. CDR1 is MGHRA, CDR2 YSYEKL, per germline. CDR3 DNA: TGCGCCAGCAGCCAAGCCGTGTTCACAGATACGCAGTATTTT. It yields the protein CASSQAVFTDTQYF.

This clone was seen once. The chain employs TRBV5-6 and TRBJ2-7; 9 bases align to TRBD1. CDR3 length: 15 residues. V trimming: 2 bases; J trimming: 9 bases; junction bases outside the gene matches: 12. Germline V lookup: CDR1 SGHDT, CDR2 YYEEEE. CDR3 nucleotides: TGTGCCAGCAGCTTCGGGGGACAGGGAGACGATCGGCAGTACTTC. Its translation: CASSFGGQGDDRQYF.

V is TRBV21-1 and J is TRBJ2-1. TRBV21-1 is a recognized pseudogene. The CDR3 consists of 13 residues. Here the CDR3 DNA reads TGTGCCAGCAGCAATTGGGGGTTGAATGAGCAGTTCTTC. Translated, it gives CASSNWGLNEQFF.

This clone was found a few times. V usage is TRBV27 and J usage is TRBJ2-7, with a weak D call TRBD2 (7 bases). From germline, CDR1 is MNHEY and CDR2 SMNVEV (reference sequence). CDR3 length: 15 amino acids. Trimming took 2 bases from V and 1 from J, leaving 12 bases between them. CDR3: CASSLGRGKSYEQYF. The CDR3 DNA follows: TGTGCCAGCAGTTTAGGGAGGGGGAAGTCCTACGAGCAGTACTTC.

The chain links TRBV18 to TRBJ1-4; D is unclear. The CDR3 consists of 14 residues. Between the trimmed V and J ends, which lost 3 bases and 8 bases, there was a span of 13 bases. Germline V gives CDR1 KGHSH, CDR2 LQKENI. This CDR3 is CASSPVLTEEKLFF. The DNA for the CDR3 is TGTGCCAGCTCACCGGTTTTGACGGAGGAAAAACTGTTTTTT.

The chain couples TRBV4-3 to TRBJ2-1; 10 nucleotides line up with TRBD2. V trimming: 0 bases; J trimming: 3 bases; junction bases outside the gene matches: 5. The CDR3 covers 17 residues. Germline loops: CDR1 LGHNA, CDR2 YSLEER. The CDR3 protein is CASSQDGTSVSYNEQFF. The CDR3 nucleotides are TGCGCCAGCAGCCAAGATGGGACTAGCGTGAGCTACAATGAGCAGTTCTTC.

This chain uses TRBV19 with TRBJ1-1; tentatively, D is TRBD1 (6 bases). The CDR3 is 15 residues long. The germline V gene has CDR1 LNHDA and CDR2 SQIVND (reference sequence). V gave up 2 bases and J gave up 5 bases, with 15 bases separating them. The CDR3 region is CASSIRGDLRTEAFF. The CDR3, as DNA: TGTGCCAGTAGTATAAGGGGGGACTTGAGAACTGAAGCTTTCTTT.

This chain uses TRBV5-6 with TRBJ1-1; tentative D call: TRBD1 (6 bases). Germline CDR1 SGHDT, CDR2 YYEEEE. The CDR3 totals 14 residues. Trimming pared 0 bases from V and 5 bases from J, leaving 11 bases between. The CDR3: CASSLVGGRTEAFF. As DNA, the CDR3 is TGTGCCAGCAGCTTGGTCGGGGGCCGGACTGAAGCTTTCTTT.

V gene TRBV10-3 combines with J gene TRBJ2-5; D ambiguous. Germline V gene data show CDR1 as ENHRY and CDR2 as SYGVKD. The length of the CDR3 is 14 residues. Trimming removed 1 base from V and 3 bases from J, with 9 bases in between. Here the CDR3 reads CAISEWVGKETQYF. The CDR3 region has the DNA TGTGCCATCAGTGAGTGGGTAGGGAAAGAGACCCAGTACTTC.

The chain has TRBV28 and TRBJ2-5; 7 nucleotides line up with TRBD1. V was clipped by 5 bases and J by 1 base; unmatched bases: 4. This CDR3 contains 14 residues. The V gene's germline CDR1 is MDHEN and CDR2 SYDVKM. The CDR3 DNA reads TGTGCCAGCAGTAGACAGGGTACCCAAGAGACCCAGTACTTC. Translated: CASSRQGTQETQYF.

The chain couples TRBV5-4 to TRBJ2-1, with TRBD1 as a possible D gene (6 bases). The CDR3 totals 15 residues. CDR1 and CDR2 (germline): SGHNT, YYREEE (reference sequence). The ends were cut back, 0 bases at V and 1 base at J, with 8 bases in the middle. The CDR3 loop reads CASSLGQGSYNEQFF. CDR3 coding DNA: TGTGCCAGCAGCTTGGGCCAGGGGTCCTACAATGAGCAGTTCTTC.

CDR3 sequence (DNA): TGTGCCAGCAGTAACCAGGGTTCCTATGGCTACACCTTC. Its translation: CASSNQGSYGYTF. The V gene is TRBV6-5, the J gene TRBJ1-2; tentative D call: TRBD1 (5 bases). Germline V gives CDR1 MNHEY, CDR2 SVGAGI. The CDR3 loop spans 13 amino acids. V gave up 5 bases and J gave up 4 bases, with 11 bases separating them.

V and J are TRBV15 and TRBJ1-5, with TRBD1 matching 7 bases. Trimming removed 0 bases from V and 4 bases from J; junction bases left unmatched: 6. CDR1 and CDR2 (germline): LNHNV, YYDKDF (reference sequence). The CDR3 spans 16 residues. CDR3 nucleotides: TGTGCCACCAGCAGAGATCCAGGGGGGATTAATCAGCCCCAGCATTTT. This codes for CATSRDPGGINQPQHF.

The CDR3 DNA reads TGCAGTGCTAGTACATCTTGGCGTCAGGGGGTAGATGGCTACACCTTC. Residues: CSASTSWRQGVDGYTF. This chain uses TRBV20-1 with TRBJ1-2; 7 nucleotides agree with TRBD1. V was pared by 3 bases and J by 6 bases, with 16 bases of the junction left unmatched. The CDR3 consists of 16 residues. Looked up from germline, CDR1 is DFQATT and CDR2 is SNEGSKA (reference sequence).

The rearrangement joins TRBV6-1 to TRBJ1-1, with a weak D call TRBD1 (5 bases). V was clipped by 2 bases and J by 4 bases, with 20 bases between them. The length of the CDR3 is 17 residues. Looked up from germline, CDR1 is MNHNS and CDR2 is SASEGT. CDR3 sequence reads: CASSEWVQAPGATEAFF. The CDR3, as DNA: TGTGCCAGCAGTGAATGGGTCCAGGCTCCCGGGGCCACTGAAGCTTTCTTT.

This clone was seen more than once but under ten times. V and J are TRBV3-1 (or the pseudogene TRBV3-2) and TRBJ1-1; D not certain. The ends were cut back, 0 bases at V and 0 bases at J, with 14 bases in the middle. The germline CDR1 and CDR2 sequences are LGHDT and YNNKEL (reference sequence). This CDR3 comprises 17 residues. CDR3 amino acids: CASSQEVYRFMNTEAFF. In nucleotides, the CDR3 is TGTGCCAGCAGCCAAGAGGTTTACAGATTCATGAACACTGAAGCTTTCTTT.

CDR3 sequence: CASSLLTGNQPQHF. The DNA for the CDR3 is TGTGCCAGCAGTTTACTAACCGGTAATCAGCCCCAGCATTTT. J is TRBJ1-5 and V is TRBV27; D ambiguous. The CDR3 consists of 14 residues. Trimming took 2 bases from V and 4 from J, leaving 9 bases between them. Germline CDR1 MNHEY, CDR2 SMNVEV (reference sequence).

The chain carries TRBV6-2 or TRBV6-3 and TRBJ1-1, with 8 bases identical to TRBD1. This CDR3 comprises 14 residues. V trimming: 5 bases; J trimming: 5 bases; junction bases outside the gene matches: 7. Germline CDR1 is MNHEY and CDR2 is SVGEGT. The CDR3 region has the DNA TGTGCCAGCAGTCGGACAGGGATGGGGACTGAAGCTTTCTTT. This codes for CASSRTGMGTEAFF.